A single sample gave rise to the 26 T cell receptor beta chains below, sequenced in a study of cytomegalovirus exposure and HLA in healthy donors. 60 Vbeta and 13 Jbeta primers were used in PCR. Clones were sequenced by immunoSEQ multiplex PCR, and TCRdb holds only the in-frame ones, with some missing. This table holds approximately 150,000 clones, around 80% found once. The sequenced sample was PBMCs. These receptors all come from a woman under 40 in good health and CMV-seronegative.

The chain has TRBV28 and TRBJ2-3, with 9 bases lining up with TRBD2. The J segment lost 2 bases and the V segment lost 6 bases, leaving 3 bases of the junction unmatched. The CDR3 runs to 14 residues. CDR1 MDHEN and CDR2 SYDVKM come from the germline V gene. The DNA for the CDR3 is TGTGCCAGCAGGGCTAGCGGGATCACAGATACGCAGTATTTT. Protein: CASRASGITDTQYF.

This sequence joins TRBV6-6 and TRBJ1-3, with a tentative D call TRBD1 (5 bases). The CDR3 loop spans 16 amino acids. Germline values: CDR1 MNHNY, CDR2 SVGAGI (reference sequence). The V end was cut by 2 bases, the J end by 8 bases, with 19 bases between. The chain's CDR3 is CASSYPNRGGSDTIYF. CDR3 bases: TGTGCCAGCAGTTACCCCAACCGGGGGGGTTCGGACACCATATATTTT.

This chain uses TRBV28 with TRBJ2-7; tentatively, D is TRBD2 (7 bases). The CDR3 runs 14 residues. Germline CDR1 reads MDHEN; CDR2 reads SYDVKM. Between the trimmed V and J ends, which lost 8 bases and 1 base, there was a span of 15 bases. CDR3 protein: CASAGGGASYEQYF. The DNA of the CDR3 is TGTGCCAGCGCTGGTGGGGGGGCATCCTACGAGCAGTACTTC.

The chain combines TRBV27 with TRBJ2-5; the match to TRBD2 covers 12 bases. The CDR3 spans 17 residues. V gave up 5 bases and J gave up 7 bases; unmatched junction bases: 14. CDR1 and CDR2 from the germline V gene are MNHEY and SMNVEV (reference sequence). CDR3 sequence: CASSTRLAGDDRGTQYF. For the CDR3, the DNA is TGTGCCAGCAGTACCCGACTAGCGGGAGATGATAGGGGGACCCAGTACTTC.

This clone was seen a handful of times. In DNA form, the CDR3 reads TGTGCCAGCAGTCAGAGCACAGATACGCAGTATTTT. It yields the protein CASSQSTDTQYF. The chain couples TRBV6-6 to TRBJ2-3; D unresolved. Trimming stripped 5 bases from V and 0 bases from J, with 3 bases between. The CDR3 is made up of 12 amino acids. Per germline, CDR1 MNHNY and CDR2 SVGAGI (reference sequence).

V is TRBV14 and J is TRBJ2-5; D is unresolved. Between the trimmed V and J ends, which lost 3 bases and 7 bases, there was a span of 9 bases. This CDR3 comprises 12 residues. Looked up from germline, CDR1 is SGHDN and CDR2 is FVKESK. CDR3 loop: CASSHPFGTQYF. For the CDR3, the DNA is TGTGCCAGCAGCCATCCATTCGGGACCCAGTACTTC.

The chain links TRBV7-3 to TRBJ2-1; 8 bases agree with TRBD1. Germline V gene data show CDR1 as SGHTA and CDR2 as FQGTGA. Trimming at V came to 5 bases and at J to 0 bases, leaving 6 bases not matched to a gene. This CDR3 has 16 residues. In nucleotides, the CDR3 is TGTGCCAGCAGCGCTAGAGGGACAGGCTCCTACAATGAGCAGTTCTTC. It specifies CASSARGTGSYNEQFF.

This chain's CDR3 is CAWAADRNYGYTF. DNA of the CDR3: TGTGCCTGGGCTGCGGACAGGAACTATGGCTACACCTTC. This chain uses TRBV30 with TRBJ1-2; 7 positions match TRBD1. From germline, CDR1 is GTSNPN and CDR2 SVGIG (reference sequence). The length of the CDR3 is 13 residues. Trimming at V came to 5 bases and at J to 2 bases, leaving 5 bases not matched to a gene.

This rearrangement joins TRBV2 to TRBJ2-1; D is uncertain. CDR3 length: 14 amino acids. CDR1 is SNHLY, CDR2 FYNNEI, per germline. The V end was cut by 4 bases, the J end by 0 bases, with 7 bases between. The CDR3 region is CASSGSVSYNEQFF. As DNA, the CDR3 is TGTGCCAGCAGTGGTTCGGTCTCCTACAATGAGCAGTTCTTC.

This chain connects TRBV5-1 to TRBJ2-5, with 11 positions matching TRBD2. Trimming cost V 1 base and J 2 bases; bases outside gene matches: 10. Germline V gives CDR1 SGHRS, CDR2 YFSETQ. The CDR3 sequence is 18 residues long. The CDR3 sequence is CASSLTFLSGGVQETQYF. The CDR3 nucleotides read TGCGCCAGCAGCTTGACCTTTCTTAGCGGGGGGGTTCAAGAGACCCAGTACTTC.

Concerning this clone itself: Mismatch with germline at one junction end may stem from a read error. This chain uses TRBV7-9 with TRBJ1-2, with D unresolved. CDR1 is SEHNR, CDR2 FQNEAQ, per germline (reference sequence). This CDR3 is 12 amino acids long. CDR3 loop: CSSSQAQLSYTF. The CDR3 coding sequence is TGTTCCAGCAGCCAGGCCCAGTTAAGCTACACCTTC.

The chain employs TRBV7-2 and TRBJ1-1, with 7 bases fitting TRBD1. J lost 0 bases, V lost 1 base, and 2 bases had no gene match. The germline gives CDR1 SGHTA, CDR2 FQGNSA. This CDR3 comprises 15 residues. CDR3 coding DNA: TGTGCCAGCAGCTTAGAGGACAGGTTGAACACTGAAGCTTTCTTT. Translation gives CASSLEDRLNTEAFF.

This chain links TRBV27 with TRBJ2-3; a possible D gene is TRBD1 (6 bases). CDR3 length: 13 residues. Trimming took 5 bases from V and 6 from J, leaving 12 bases between them. CDR1 and CDR2 from the germline V gene are MNHEY and SMNVEV (reference sequence). CDR3 loop: CASSLERGDTQYF. CDR3 coding DNA: TGTGCCAGCAGTCTTGAAAGGGGGGATACGCAGTATTTT.

The rearrangement links TRBV19 to TRBJ1-5; D gene ambiguous. Trimming pared 3 bases from V and 0 bases from J, leaving 12 bases between. This CDR3 region has 16 residues. Per germline, CDR1 LNHDA and CDR2 SQIVND (reference sequence). CDR3 loop: CASSIFQTYSNQPQHF. CDR3 sequence (DNA): TGTGCCAGTAGTATTTTCCAGACATATAGCAATCAGCCCCAGCATTTT.

This chain connects TRBV11-1 to TRBJ1-2; possible D gene TRBD1, 5 bases. The CDR3 extends over 15 amino acids. V lost 2 bases to trimming and J lost 0 bases, with 10 bases between them. Germline CDR1 SGHAT, CDR2 FQDESV (reference sequence). The CDR3, as DNA: TGTGCCAGCAGCTTAAGGGGTGGACCTAACTATGGCTACACCTTC. Translated: CASSLRGGPNYGYTF.

J is TRBJ2-7 and V is TRBV4-1; 8 positions agree with TRBD1. The germline V gene has CDR1 MGHRA and CDR2 YSYEKL. The CDR3 is made up of 15 amino acids. J lost 4 bases, V lost 4 bases, and 9 bases had no gene match. Written as DNA, the CDR3 is TGCGCCAGCAGCCCGCGTCGGACAGGGACTTACGAGCAGTACTTC. The encoded protein is CASSPRRTGTYEQYF.

This clone showed up just once. The gene calls are TRBV7-2 and TRBJ1-2; 7 positions agree with TRBD1. V lost 1 base and J lost 2; bases outside the gene matches: 4. The CDR3 covers 15 residues. Per the germline V gene, CDR1 is SGHTA and CDR2 is FQGNSA. The CDR3 loop is CASSLGGQLNYGYTF. The CDR3 DNA reads TGTGCCAGCAGCTTAGGGGGACAGCTCAACTATGGCTACACCTTC.

The chain carries TRBV15 and TRBJ1-1; D not resolved. The length of the CDR3 is 14 residues. The V gene's germline CDR1 is LNHNV and CDR2 YYDKDF (reference sequence). With 1 base removed from V and 5 bases from J, the gap between germline ends came to 11 bases. CDR3 sequence: CATSRAARSTEAFF. Written as DNA, the CDR3 is TGTGCCACCAGCAGAGCTGCCAGATCGACTGAAGCTTTCTTT.

This chain connects TRBV19 to TRBJ2-1; D not certain. V gave up 0 bases and J gave up 8 bases, with 8 bases separating them. Germline values: CDR1 LNHDA, CDR2 SQIVND (reference sequence). CDR3 size: 13 residues. This chain's CDR3 is CASSIEAPHEQFF. CDR3 DNA sequence: TGTGCCAGTAGTATAGAGGCCCCTCATGAGCAGTTCTTC.

This chain joins TRBV5-1 and TRBJ2-1, with D possibly being TRBD2 (6 bases). Trimming removed 4 bases at V and 7 bases at J, with 18 bases between. Germline V lookup: CDR1 SGHRS, CDR2 YFSETQ. CDR3 length: 15 residues. CDR3 amino acids: CASSPERVGVNEQFF. CDR3 coding DNA: TGCGCCAGCAGCCCCGAGCGGGTTGGGGTGAATGAGCAGTTCTTC.

The chain recombines TRBV6-1 with TRBJ2-7; 7 bases align to TRBD1. With 5 bases clipped from V and 6 bases from J, the junction kept 4 bases outside the gene matches. Germline lookup yields CDR1 MNHNS and CDR2 SASEGT. The CDR3 consists of 12 residues. The CDR3 sequence is CASSMTGSEQYF. DNA for the CDR3: TGTGCCAGCAGTATGACAGGGTCCGAGCAGTACTTC.

The chain carries TRBV7-8 and TRBJ2-7; 8 bases match TRBD1. Trimming cost V 3 bases and J 9 bases; bases outside gene matches: 16. CDR3 length: 16 amino acids. The V gene's germline CDR1 is SGHVS and CDR2 FQNEAQ. The CDR3: CASSFWGRDRFTRQYF. CDR3 nucleotide sequence: TGTGCCAGCAGCTTTTGGGGTCGGGACAGGTTTACGCGGCAGTACTTC.

The V gene is TRBV5-1, the J gene TRBJ2-1, with TRBD1 matching 7 bases. V lost 4 bases to trimming and J lost 1 base; unmatched junction nucleotides: 5. The CDR3 totals 15 residues. CDR1 and CDR2 (germline): SGHRS, YFSETQ. CDR3 protein: CASSPDRSSYNEQFF. The CDR3, as DNA: TGCGCCAGCAGCCCGGACAGGAGTTCCTACAATGAGCAGTTCTTC.

The chain couples TRBV28 to TRBJ1-5; possibly TRBD1 for D (5 bases). V lost 6 bases and J lost 11, with 14 bases in between. Germline-derived CDR1 and CDR2 are MDHEN and SYDVKM. The CDR3 is made up of 12 amino acids. Here the CDR3 DNA reads TGTGCCAGCAGCTCGGGGGTCTTCGCCCAGCATTTT. Protein sequence: CASSSGVFAQHF.

In the case of this clone: Other DNA variants within this sample encode the same CDR3. The J gene is TRBJ1-1, the V gene TRBV28; possible D gene TRBD1, 6 bases. CDR1 MDHEN and CDR2 SYDVKM come from the germline V gene. The CDR3 is 14 amino acids. The V and J ends lost 5 bases and 1 base respectively, with 11 bases between them. The CDR3 reads CASSLGQRNTEAFF. In DNA, the CDR3 is TGTGCCAGCAGTCTAGGACAGAGGAACACTGAAGCTTTCTTT. The whole variable domain, filled in from reference TRBV28 and TRBJ1-1, reads DVKVTQSSRYLVKRTGEKVFLECVQDMDHENMFWYRQDPGLGLRLIYFSYDVKMKEKGDIPEGYSVSREKKERFSLILESASTNQTSMYLCASSLGQRNTEAFFGQGTRLTVV.

This clone was observed a few times. The chain employs TRBV2 and TRBJ1-1, with a tentative D call TRBD1 (6 bases). With 7 bases removed from V and 1 base from J, the gap between germline ends came to 10 bases. Germline V CDR1 and CDR2: SNHLY, FYNNEI. CDR3 length equals 13 residues. CDR3 nucleotides: TGTGCCAGCACTGTGGACAGGAACACTGAAGCTTTCTTT. Translating gives CASTVDRNTEAFF.